This TCR beta chain was captured in a study of PD-L1 blockade in urothelial cancer. Data came from immunoSEQ multiplex PCR; TCRdb stores just in-frame clones and leaves some out. This repertoire shows roughly 30,000 clones, nearly 85% found once; its top ten account for 15% to 19%. This sample's time point: pretreatment peripheral blood. Germline CDR1 and CDR2: SEHNR and FQNEAQ (reference sequence). The CDR3 extends over 12 amino acids. Trimming removed 5 bases from V and 5 bases from J, with 10 bases in between. The sequencing here drew on PBMCs, taken around atezolizumab (anti-PD-L1) treatment. This clonotype was sampled from a man in his fifties or sixties with urothelial cancer. The chain links TRBV7-9 to TRBJ2-7, with D perhaps TRBD2 (5 bases). CDR3 loop: CASSRGGDEQYF. DNA of the CDR3: TGTGCCAGCAGCCGTGGAGGTGACGAGCAGTACTTC.